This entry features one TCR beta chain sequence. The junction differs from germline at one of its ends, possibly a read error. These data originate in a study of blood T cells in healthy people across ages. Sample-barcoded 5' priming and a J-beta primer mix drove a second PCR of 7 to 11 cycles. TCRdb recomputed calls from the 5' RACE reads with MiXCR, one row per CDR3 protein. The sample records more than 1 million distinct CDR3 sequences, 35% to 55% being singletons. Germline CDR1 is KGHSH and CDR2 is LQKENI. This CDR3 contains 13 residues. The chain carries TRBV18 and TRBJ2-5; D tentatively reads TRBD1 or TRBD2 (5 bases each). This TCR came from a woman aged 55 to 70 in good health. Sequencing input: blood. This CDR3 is CASSPGTEEIQYF. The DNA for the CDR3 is TGTGCCAGCTCCCCAGGGACGGAAGAGATCCAGTACTTC.